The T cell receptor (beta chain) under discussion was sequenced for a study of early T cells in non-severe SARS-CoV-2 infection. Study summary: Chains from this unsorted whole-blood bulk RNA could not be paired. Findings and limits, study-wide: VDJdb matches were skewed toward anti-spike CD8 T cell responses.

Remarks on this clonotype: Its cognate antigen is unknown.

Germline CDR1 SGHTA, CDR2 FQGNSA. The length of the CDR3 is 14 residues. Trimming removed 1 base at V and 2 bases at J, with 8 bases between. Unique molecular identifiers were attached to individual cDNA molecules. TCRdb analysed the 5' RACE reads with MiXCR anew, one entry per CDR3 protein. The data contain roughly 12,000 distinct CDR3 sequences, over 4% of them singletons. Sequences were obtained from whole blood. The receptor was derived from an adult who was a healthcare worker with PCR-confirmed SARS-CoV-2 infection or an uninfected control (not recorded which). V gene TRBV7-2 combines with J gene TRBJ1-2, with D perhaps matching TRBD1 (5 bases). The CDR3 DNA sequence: TGTGCCAGCAGCTTAGACCGACAGAACTATGGCTACACCTTC. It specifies CASSLDRQNYGYTF.